This T cell receptor beta chain originates from a study of Ad26.COV2.S vaccination and SARS-CoV-2 variants. Study-wide background: Sample donor was a member of the COV1001 Ad26.COV2.S trial arm. Ad26.COV2.S was injected intramuscularly once or twice, 56 days apart.

Treatment denoted: about 20 received Ad26.COV2.S at low or high dose, single or two shots; several received placebo; per-sample allocation not given. Day 63 following the first vaccine or placebo injection was when the samples were taken. An Ad26 vector expressing Wuhan-strain SARS-CoV-2 spike constituted the vaccine. Produced via immunoSEQ multiplex PCR; TCRdb's table is partial and in-frame only. The sample records 380,000 or so clones, approximately 86% being singletons. CDR1 and CDR2 from the germline V gene are LGHNA and YSLEER. This CDR3 region has 16 residues. J gave up 0 bases and V 1 base, and 2 bases lay outside the gene matches.

The chain has TRBV4-3 and TRBJ2-5; TRBD2 aligns across 10 bases. The input for sequencing was peripheral blood, taken in a trial of Ad26.COV2.S vaccine versus placebo. The clonotype was recovered from a person between 18 and 65 years old who received the Ad26.COV2.S COVID-19 vaccine or a placebo. DNA for the CDR3: TGCGCCAGCAGCCAAGTTAGCGGGAGGTACCAAGAGACCCAGTACTTC. This sequence encodes CASSQVSGRYQETQYF.